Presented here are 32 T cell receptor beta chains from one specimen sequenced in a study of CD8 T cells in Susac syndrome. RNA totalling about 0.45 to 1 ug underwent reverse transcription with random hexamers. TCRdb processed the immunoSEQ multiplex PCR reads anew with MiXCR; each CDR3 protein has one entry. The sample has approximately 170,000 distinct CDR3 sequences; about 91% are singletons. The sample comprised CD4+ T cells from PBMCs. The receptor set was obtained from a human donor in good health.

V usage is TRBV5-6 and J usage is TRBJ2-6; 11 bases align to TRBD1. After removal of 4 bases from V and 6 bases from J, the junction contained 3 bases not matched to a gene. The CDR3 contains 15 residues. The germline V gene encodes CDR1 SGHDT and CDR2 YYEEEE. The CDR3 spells CASSPGQGAANVLTF. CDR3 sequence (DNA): TGTGCCAGCAGCCCAGGACAGGGGGCGGCCAACGTCCTGACTTTC.

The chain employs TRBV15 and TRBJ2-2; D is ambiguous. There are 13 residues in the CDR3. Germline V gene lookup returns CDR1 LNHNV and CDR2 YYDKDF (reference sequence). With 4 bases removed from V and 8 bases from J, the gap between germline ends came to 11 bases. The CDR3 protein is CATSKVAGGELFF. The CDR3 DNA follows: TGTGCCACCAGCAAGGTTGCCGGAGGGGAGCTGTTTTTT.

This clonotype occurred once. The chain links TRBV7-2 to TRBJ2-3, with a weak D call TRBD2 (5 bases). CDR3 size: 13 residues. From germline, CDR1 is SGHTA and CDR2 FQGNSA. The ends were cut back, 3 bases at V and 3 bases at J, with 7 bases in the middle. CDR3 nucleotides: TGTGCCAGCAGCTTCGGGGATACAGATACGCAGTATTTT. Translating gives CASSFGDTDTQYF.

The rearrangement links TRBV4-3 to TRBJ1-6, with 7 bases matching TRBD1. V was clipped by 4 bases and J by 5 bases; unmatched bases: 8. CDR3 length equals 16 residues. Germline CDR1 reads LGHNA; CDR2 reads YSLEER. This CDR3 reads CASSRNTGVDNSPLHF. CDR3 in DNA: TGCGCCAGCAGCCGAAATACAGGGGTAGATAATTCACCCCTCCACTTT.

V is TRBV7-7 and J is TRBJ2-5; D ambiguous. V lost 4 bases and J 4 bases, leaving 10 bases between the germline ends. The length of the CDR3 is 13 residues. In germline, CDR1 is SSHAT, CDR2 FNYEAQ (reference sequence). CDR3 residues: CASSSFMGETQYF. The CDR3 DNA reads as TGTGCCAGCAGCTCCTTCATGGGAGAGACCCAGTACTTC. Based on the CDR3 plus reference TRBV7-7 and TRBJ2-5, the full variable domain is GAGVSQSPRYKVTKRGQDVTLRCDPISSHATLYWYQQALGQGPEFLTYFNYEAQPDKSGLPSDRFSAERPEGSISTLTIQRTEQRDSAMYRCASSSFMGETQYFGPGTRLLVL.

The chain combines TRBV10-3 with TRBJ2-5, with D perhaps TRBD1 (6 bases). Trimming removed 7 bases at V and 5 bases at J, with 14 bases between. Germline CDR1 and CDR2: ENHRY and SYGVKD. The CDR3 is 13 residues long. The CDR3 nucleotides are TGTGCCATCAAGGGGGACCTAACGGAGACCCAGTACTTC. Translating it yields CAIKGDLTETQYF.

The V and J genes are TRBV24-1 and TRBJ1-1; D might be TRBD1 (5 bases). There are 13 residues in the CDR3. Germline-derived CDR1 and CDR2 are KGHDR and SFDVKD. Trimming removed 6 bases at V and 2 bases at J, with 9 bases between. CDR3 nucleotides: TGTGCCACCAGTCTGGGGACTAACACTGAAGCTTTCTTT. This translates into CATSLGTNTEAFF.

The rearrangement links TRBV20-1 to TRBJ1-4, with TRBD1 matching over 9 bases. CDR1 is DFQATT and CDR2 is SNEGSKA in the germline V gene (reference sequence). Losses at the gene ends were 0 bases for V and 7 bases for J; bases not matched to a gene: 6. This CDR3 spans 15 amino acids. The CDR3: CSARDRGQGGEKLFF. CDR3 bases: TGCAGTGCTAGAGATAGGGGACAGGGTGGTGAAAAACTGTTTTTT.

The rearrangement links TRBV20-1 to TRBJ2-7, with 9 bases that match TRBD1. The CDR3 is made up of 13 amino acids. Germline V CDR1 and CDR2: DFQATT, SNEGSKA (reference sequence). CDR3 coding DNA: TGCAGCAGCGCTGGGACAGGGTCCTACGAGCAGTACTTC. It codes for CSSAGTGSYEQYF.

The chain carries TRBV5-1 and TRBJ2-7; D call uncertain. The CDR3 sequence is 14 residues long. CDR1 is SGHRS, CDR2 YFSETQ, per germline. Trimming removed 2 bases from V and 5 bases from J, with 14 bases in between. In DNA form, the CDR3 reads TGCGCCAGCAGCTTAACCCTAGTTGGAAACGAGCAGTACTTC. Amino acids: CASSLTLVGNEQYF.

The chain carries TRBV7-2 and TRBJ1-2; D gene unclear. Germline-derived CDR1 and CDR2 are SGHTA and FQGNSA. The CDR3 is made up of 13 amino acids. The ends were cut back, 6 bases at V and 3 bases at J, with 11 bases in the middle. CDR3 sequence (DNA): TGTGCCAGCAGTCCCGACACAGACTATGGCTACACCTTC. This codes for CASSPDTDYGYTF.

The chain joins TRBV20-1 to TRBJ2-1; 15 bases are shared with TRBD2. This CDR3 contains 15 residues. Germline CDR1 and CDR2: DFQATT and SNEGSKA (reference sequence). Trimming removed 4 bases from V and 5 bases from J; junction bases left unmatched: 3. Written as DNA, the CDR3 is TGCAGTGCTAAGGGACTAGCGGGAGGTAACAATGAGCAGTTCTTC. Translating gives CSAKGLAGGNNEQFF.

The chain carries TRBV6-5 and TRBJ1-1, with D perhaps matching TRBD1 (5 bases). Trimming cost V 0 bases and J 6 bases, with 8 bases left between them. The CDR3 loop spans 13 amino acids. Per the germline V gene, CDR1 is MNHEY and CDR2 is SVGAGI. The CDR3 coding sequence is TGTGCCAGCAGTTACTCGGGGGGAGCTGAAGCTTTCTTT. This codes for CASSYSGGAEAFF.

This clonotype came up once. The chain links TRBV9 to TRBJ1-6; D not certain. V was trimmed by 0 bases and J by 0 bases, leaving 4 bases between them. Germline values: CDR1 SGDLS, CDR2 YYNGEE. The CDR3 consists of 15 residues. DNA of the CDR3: TGTGCCAGCAGCGTAGTAAGCTCCTATAATTCACCCCTCCACTTT. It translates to CASSVVSSYNSPLHF.

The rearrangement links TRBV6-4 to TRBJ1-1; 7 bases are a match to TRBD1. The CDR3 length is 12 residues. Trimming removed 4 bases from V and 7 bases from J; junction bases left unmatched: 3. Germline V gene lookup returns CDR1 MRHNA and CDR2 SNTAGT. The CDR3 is CASSGQGGEAFF. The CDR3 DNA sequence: TGTGCCAGCAGTGGACAGGGAGGTGAAGCTTTCTTT.

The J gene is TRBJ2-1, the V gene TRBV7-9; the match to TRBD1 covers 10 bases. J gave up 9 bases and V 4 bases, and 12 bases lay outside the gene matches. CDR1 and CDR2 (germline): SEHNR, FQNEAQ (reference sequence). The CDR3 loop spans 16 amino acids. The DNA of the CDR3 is TGTGCCAGCAGCTACCTCGGGACAGGGGCCAAGGGTGAGCAGTTCTTC. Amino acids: CASSYLGTGAKGEQFF. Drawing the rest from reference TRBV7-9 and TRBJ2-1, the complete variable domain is DTGVSQNPRHKITKRGQNVTFRCDPISEHNRLYWYRQTLGQGPEFLTYFQNEAQLEKSRLLSDRFSAERPKGSFSTLEIQRTEQGDSAMYLCASSYLGTGAKGEQFFGPGTRLTVL.

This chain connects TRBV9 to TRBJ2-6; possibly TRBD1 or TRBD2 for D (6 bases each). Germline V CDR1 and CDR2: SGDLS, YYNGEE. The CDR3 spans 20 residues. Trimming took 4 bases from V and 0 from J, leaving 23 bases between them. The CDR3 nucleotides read TGTGCCAGCAGCCCGAGGAGGGGGGCAGGGATTAGCTCTGGGGCCAACGTCCTGACTTTC. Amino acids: CASSPRRGAGISSGANVLTF.

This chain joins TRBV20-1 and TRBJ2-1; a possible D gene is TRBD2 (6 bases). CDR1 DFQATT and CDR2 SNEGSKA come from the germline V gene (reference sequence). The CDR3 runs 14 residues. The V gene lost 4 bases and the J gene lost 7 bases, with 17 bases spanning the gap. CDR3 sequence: CSAIGGKTRNEQFF. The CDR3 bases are TGCAGTGCTATTGGGGGGAAAACGCGAAATGAGCAGTTCTTC.

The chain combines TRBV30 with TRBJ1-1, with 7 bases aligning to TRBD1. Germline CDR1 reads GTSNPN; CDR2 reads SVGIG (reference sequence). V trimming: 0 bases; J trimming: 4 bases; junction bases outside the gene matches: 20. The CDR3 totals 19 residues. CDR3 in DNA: TGTGCCTGGAGTGTTGGGCGGACTTTAGGACAGGAGGTGAGCACTGAAGCTTTCTTT. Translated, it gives CAWSVGRTLGQEVSTEAFF.

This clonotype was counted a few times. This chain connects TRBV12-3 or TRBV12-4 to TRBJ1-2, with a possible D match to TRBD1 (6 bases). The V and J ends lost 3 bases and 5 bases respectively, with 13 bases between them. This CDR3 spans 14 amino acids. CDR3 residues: CASSLGTGSYGYTF. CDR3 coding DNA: TGTGCCAGCAGTTTGGGAACAGGGTCATATGGCTACACCTTC.

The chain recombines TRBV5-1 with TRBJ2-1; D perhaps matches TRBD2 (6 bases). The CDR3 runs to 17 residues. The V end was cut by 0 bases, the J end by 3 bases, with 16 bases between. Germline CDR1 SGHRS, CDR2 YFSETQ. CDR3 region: CASSLGVSGLFYNEQFF. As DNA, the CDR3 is TGCGCCAGCAGCTTGGGGGTTAGCGGCCTCTTCTACAATGAGCAGTTCTTC.

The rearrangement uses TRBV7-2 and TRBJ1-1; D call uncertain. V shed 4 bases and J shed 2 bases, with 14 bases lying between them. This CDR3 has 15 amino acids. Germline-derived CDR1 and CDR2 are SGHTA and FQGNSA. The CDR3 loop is CASSWASVRNTEAFF. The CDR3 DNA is TGTGCCAGCAGCTGGGCCTCGGTGAGAAACACTGAAGCTTTCTTT.

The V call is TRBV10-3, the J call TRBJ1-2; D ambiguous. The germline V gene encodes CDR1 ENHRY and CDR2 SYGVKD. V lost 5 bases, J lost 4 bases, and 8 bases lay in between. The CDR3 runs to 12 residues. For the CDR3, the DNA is TGTGCCATCAGTCCAGAGAGCTATGGCTACACCTTC. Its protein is CAISPESYGYTF.

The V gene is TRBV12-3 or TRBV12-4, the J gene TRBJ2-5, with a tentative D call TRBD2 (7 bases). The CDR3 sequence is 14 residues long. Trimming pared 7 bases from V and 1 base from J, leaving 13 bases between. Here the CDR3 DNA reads TGTGCCAGCACTCATGGGGGGGCCCAAGAGACCCAGTACTTC. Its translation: CASTHGGAQETQYF.

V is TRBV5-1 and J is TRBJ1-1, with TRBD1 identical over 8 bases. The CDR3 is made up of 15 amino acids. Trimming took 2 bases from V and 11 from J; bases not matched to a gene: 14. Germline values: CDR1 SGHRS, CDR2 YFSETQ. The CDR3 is CASSFSSGARGQAFF. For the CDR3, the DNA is TGCGCCAGCAGCTTCTCCTCAGGGGCCAGGGGGCAGGCTTTCTTT.

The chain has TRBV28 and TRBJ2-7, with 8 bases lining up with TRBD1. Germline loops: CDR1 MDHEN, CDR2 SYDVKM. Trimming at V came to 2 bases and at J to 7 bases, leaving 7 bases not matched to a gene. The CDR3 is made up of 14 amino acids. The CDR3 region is CASSLEQGAREQYF. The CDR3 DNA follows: TGTGCCAGCAGTTTAGAGCAGGGGGCTCGGGAGCAGTACTTC.

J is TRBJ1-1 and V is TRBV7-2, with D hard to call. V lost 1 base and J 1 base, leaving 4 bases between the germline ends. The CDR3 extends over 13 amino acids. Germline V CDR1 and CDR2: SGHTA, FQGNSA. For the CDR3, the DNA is TGTGCCAGCAGCTTAGAACAGAACACTGAAGCTTTCTTT. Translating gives CASSLEQNTEAFF.

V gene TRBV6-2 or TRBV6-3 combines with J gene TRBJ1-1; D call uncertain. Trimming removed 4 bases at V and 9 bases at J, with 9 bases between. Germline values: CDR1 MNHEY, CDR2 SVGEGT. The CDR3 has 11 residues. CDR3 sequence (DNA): TGTGCCAGCAGTTCCGGAATTAAAGCTTTCTTT. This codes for CASSSGIKAFF.

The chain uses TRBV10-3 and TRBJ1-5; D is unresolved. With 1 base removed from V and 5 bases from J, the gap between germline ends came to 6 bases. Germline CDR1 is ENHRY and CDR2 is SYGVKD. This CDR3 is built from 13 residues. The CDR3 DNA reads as TGTGCCATCAGTGAGTGGGGAGATCAGCCCCAGCATTTT. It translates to CAISEWGDQPQHF.

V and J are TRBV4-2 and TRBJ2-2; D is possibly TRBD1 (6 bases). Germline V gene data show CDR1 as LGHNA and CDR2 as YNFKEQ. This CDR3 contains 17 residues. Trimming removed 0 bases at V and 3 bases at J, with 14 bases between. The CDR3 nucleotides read TGTGCCAGCAGCCAAGATCTCCAGGGGCGGGACACCGGGGAGCTGTTTTTT. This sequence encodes CASSQDLQGRDTGELFF.

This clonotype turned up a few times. CDR3 region: CASSPGGGRNEQFF. In DNA, the CDR3 is TGTGCCAGCTCACCAGGTGGGGGTAGGAATGAGCAGTTCTTC. This chain connects TRBV18 to TRBJ2-1, with D tentatively TRBD1 or TRBD2 (5 bases each). The length of the CDR3 is 14 residues. V shed 2 bases and J shed 7 bases, with 12 bases lying between them. Germline CDR1 is KGHSH and CDR2 is LQKENI.

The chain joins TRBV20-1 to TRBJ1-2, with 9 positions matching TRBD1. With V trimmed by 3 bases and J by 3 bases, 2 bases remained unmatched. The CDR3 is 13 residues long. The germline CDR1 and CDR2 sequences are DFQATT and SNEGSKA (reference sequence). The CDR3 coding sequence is TGCAGTGCTAGTACAGGGGGCGACTATGGCTACACCTTC. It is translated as CSASTGGDYGYTF.